Presented here are 13 T cell receptor beta chains from one specimen sequenced in a study of blood T cell repertoires in COVID-19. The assay was immunoSEQ multiplex PCR, and TCRdb's table has in-frame clones only and misses some. This sample has roughly 100,000 clones, with about 90% found just once. The sample consisted of peripheral blood. Receptors were obtained from a man aged 18 to 29 with COVID-19, enrolled during active disease.

The chain uses TRBV6-5 and TRBJ2-1; 7 bases fit TRBD2. The germline gives CDR1 MNHEY, CDR2 SVGAGI. The CDR3 is 13 residues long. V gave up 8 bases and J gave up 7 bases; unmatched junction bases: 8. The CDR3 DNA sequence: TGTGCCAGCCGGGGAGGGAGGCGTAATGAGCAGTTCTTC. Translating gives CASRGGRRNEQFF.

The chain recombines TRBV6-5 with TRBJ2-2; D gene ambiguous. Germline CDR1 is MNHEY and CDR2 is SVGAGI. CDR3 length: 12 residues. V lost 7 bases to trimming and J lost 1 base, with 4 bases between them. CDR3 residues: CASMRNTGELFF. In DNA, the CDR3 is TGTGCCAGCATGAGGAACACCGGGGAGCTGTTTTTT.

The J gene is TRBJ2-3, the V gene TRBV4-3; 8 bases are shared with TRBD1. CDR3 length: 16 amino acids. V shed 3 bases and J 2 bases; nucleotides not matched to a gene: 7. Per germline, CDR1 LGHNA and CDR2 YSLEER. CDR3 protein: CASSHSGTGLTDTQYF. The CDR3 DNA is TGCGCCAGCAGCCATTCGGGGACAGGCCTCACAGATACGCAGTATTTT.

The sample holds a few counts of this clone. The V call is TRBV13, the J call TRBJ2-1, with a weak D call TRBD2 (5 bases). Germline loops: CDR1 PRHDT, CDR2 FYEKMQ (reference sequence). Between the trimmed V and J ends, which lost 1 base and 9 bases, there was a span of 10 bases. The length of the CDR3 is 13 residues. The CDR3 DNA sequence: TGTGCCAGCAGCTTAGTAGGGCGGGCTGAGCAGTTCTTC. It translates to CASSLVGRAEQFF.

Worth noting for this clone: At one of its ends the junction is not consistent with the germline gene, which may arise from a read error. The chain employs TRBV10-2 and TRBJ1-4; D is undetermined. The CDR3 is 14 residues long. Germline V gene data show CDR1 as WSHSY and CDR2 as SAAADI. DNA for the CDR3: TGCGCCAGCAGTGTAGTCCTTTCTACTGAAAAACTGCTTTTT. This sequence encodes CASSVVLSTEKLLF.

The CDR3 nucleotides read TGTGCCAGCAGGTCCGACTATGGACCCGTCAAGAGCGACGAGCAGTACTTC. It specifies CASRSDYGPVKSDEQYF. V gene TRBV27 combines with J gene TRBJ2-7; TRBD2 might be the D (5 bases). The V gene lost 6 bases and the J gene lost 5 bases, with 26 bases spanning the gap. CDR1 MNHEY and CDR2 SMNVEV come from the germline V gene (reference sequence). CDR3 length: 17 amino acids.

CDR3 sequence reads: CASRRQGSPTYEQYF. The CDR3 nucleotides read TGTGCCAGCAGGCGACAGGGGAGCCCGACCTACGAGCAGTACTTC. The chain recombines TRBV5-5 with TRBJ2-7; 8 bases fit TRBD1. Trimming took 5 bases from V and 2 from J; bases not matched to a gene: 9. The CDR3 has 15 residues. The germline CDR1 and CDR2 sequences are SGHKS and YYEKEE (reference sequence). The variable domain in full, with the rest retrieved from reference TRBV5-5 and TRBJ2-7, is DAGVTQSPTHLIKTRGQQVTLRCSPISGHKSVSWYQQVLGQGPQFIFQYYEKEERGRGNFPDRFSARQFPNYSSELNVNALLLGDSALYLCASRRQGSPTYEQYFGPGTRLTVT.

This clone was detected once. The chain couples TRBV9 to TRBJ2-7, with 9 bases aligning to TRBD2. The CDR3 is 15 amino acids. The V segment lost 0 bases and the J segment 3 bases; nucleotides outside the gene matches: 4. The germline gives CDR1 SGDLS, CDR2 YYNGEE. CDR3 in amino acids: CASSVAAGGIYEQYF. CDR3 nucleotide sequence: TGTGCCAGCAGCGTAGCAGCGGGAGGAATCTACGAGCAGTACTTC.

This clone has only one observation. The chain employs TRBV29-1 and TRBJ2-7, with a tentative D call TRBD2 (7 bases). V gave up 5 bases and J gave up 2 bases, with 16 bases separating them. The germline CDR1 and CDR2 sequences are SQVTM and ANQGSEA. CDR3 length: 14 residues. The CDR3 reads CSVTVRGLPYEQYF. The CDR3 bases are TGCAGCGTTACAGTGCGGGGGCTTCCCTACGAGCAGTACTTC.

V is TRBV7-8 and J is TRBJ2-1; maybe TRBD2 (6 bases). CDR1 and CDR2 from the germline V gene are SGHVS and FQNEAQ. This CDR3 has 12 residues. Trimming cost V 5 bases and J 9 bases, with 11 bases left between them. This chain's CDR3 is CASSPRLVEQFF. The CDR3 bases are TGTGCCAGCAGCCCCAGACTAGTTGAGCAGTTCTTC.

The V and J genes are TRBV30 and TRBJ2-2; 9 bases map to TRBD1. The CDR3 runs to 17 residues. V shed 1 base and J 2 bases; nucleotides not matched to a gene: 8. The germline gives CDR1 GTSNPN, CDR2 SVGIG (reference sequence). CDR3 sequence reads: CAWSGAGTGYNTGELFF. The CDR3 coding sequence is TGTGCCTGGAGTGGGGCCGGGACAGGGTATAACACCGGGGAGCTGTTTTTT.

The rearrangement uses TRBV6-5 and TRBJ2-7; a weak D match, TRBD1 (5 bases). The CDR3 is 13 residues long. V shed 5 bases and J shed 5 bases, with 13 bases lying between them. Germline loops: CDR1 MNHEY, CDR2 SVGAGI. CDR3 coding DNA: TGTGCCAGCAGTAGGACACCCCCGGACGAGCAGTACTTC. Residues: CASSRTPPDEQYF.

The V and J genes are TRBV27 and TRBJ1-1; D unresolved. Germline V gene lookup returns CDR1 MNHEY and CDR2 SMNVEV (reference sequence). Trimming removed 8 bases from V and 4 bases from J, with 20 bases in between. The length of the CDR3 is 15 residues. The CDR3 nucleotides read TGTGCCAGCTTCCCGATACTACGCCGGGGCACTGAAGCTTTCTTT. The encoded protein is CASFPILRRGTEAFF.